Listed here are 5 T cell receptor beta chains from one sample, sequenced in a study of blood T cell repertoires in COVID-19. The protocol was immunoSEQ multiplex PCR, while the TCRdb copy is restricted to in-frame clones and leaves out a portion. Of tens of thousands of clones listed, roughly four fifths are singletons. Sequenced sample: peripheral blood. These receptor sequences come from a human donor in a cohort sampled during active COVID-19.

The chain links TRBV2 to TRBJ2-7, with 7 bases matching TRBD1. The length of the CDR3 is 14 residues. The germline gives CDR1 SNHLY, CDR2 FYNNEI. Trimming removed 5 bases from V and 3 bases from J; junction bases left unmatched: 7. The CDR3 nucleotides read TGTGCCAGCAGTAGTAACAGGGGCTACTACGAGCAGTACTTC. Residues: CASSSNRGYYEQYF.

The chain recombines TRBV11-1 with TRBJ1-4; perhaps TRBD1 as D (6 bases). The CDR3 is 15 residues long. Germline V gene data show CDR1 as SGHAT and CDR2 as FQDESV (reference sequence). V gave up 5 bases and J gave up 3 bases, with 13 bases separating them. As DNA, the CDR3 is TGTGCCAGCAGCACTACAGGGCGATCTAATGAAAAACTGTTTTTT. Translated: CASSTTGRSNEKLFF. The entire variable domain, with the rest obtained from reference TRBV11-1 and TRBJ1-4, is as follows: EAEVAQSPRYKITEKSQAVAFWCDPISGHATLYWYRQILGQGPELLVQFQDESVVDDSQLPKDRFSAERLKGVDSTLKIQPAELGDSAMYLCASSTTGRSNEKLFFGSGTQLSVL.

The chain recombines TRBV6-5 with TRBJ1-5; TRBD1 matches 8 bases. The CDR3 loop spans 12 amino acids. Unmatched junction bases numbered 0, after V lost 6 bases and J lost 5 bases. Germline lookup yields CDR1 MNHEY and CDR2 SVGAGI. The CDR3 loop reads CASRTGDQPQHF. The CDR3 DNA is TGTGCCAGCAGGACAGGGGATCAGCCCCAGCATTTT.

The J gene is TRBJ2-1, the V gene TRBV29-1, with 10 nucleotides matching TRBD2. The CDR3 length is 13 residues. V shed 5 bases, J shed 6 bases, and the junction held 4 bases outside the gene matches. From germline, CDR1 is SQVTM and CDR2 ANQGSEA. The CDR3 DNA reads TGCAGCGTTTGGACTAGCGGATTCAATGAGCAGTTCTTC. Its translation: CSVWTSGFNEQFF.

The V and J genes are TRBV29-1 and TRBJ1-2, with unresolved D. CDR3 length equals 11 residues. Germline CDR1 is SQVTM and CDR2 is ANQGSEA. The V gene lost 3 bases and the J gene lost 3 bases, with 5 bases spanning the gap. CDR3 residues: CSVDPYYGYTF. The CDR3 nucleotides are TGCAGCGTTGATCCGTACTATGGCTACACCTTC.